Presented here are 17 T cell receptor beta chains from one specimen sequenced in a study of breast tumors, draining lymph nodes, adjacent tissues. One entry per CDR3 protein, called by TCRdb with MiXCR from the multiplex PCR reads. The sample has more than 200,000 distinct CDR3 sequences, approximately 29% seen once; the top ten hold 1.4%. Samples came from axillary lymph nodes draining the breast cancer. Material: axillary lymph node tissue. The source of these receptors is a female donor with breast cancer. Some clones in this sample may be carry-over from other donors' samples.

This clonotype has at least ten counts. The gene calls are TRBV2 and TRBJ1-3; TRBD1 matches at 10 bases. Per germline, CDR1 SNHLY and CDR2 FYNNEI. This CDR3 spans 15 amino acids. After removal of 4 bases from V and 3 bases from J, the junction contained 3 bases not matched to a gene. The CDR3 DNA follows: TGTGCCAGCAGTGCCGGGGACAGGGGTGGAAACACCATATATTTT. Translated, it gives CASSAGDRGGNTIYF.

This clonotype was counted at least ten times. The CDR3 nucleotides read TGTGCCAGCAGTTTCACTAGCTTCGTTGGGGAGCAGTACTTC. Translated: CASSFTSFVGEQYF. The chain uses TRBV12-3 or TRBV12-4 and TRBJ2-7; possibly TRBD2 for D (6 bases). This CDR3 region has 14 residues. V lost 3 bases to trimming and J lost 7 bases, with 16 bases between them.

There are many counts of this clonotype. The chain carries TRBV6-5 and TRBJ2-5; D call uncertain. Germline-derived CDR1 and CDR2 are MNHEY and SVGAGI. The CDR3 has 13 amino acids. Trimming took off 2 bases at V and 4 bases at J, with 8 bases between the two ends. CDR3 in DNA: TGTGCCAGCAGTTACAGCAAGAGAGAGACCCAGTACTTC. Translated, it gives CASSYSKRETQYF.

CDR3 loop: CATSLGVSIRMNEKLFF. DNA of the CDR3: TGTGCCACCAGCTTGGGGGTCAGTATCAGAATGAATGAAAAACTGTTTTTT. J is TRBJ1-4 and V is TRBV15; a possible D gene is TRBD1 (5 bases). The CDR3 is made up of 17 amino acids. Germline CDR1 LNHNV, CDR2 YYDKDF (reference sequence). The V and J ends lost 5 bases and 5 bases respectively, with 21 bases between them.

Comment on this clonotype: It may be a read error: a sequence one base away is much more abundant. In nucleotides, the CDR3 is TGTGCCAGCAGCTTAATGGGCTTGGACAGGGATGGAAACCCCATATATTTT. Amino acid sequence: CASSLMGLDRDGNPIYF. The V and J genes are TRBV7-3 and TRBJ1-3; 8 nucleotides line up with TRBD1. Germline V gene data show CDR1 as SGHTA and CDR2 as FQGTGA. There are 17 residues in the CDR3.

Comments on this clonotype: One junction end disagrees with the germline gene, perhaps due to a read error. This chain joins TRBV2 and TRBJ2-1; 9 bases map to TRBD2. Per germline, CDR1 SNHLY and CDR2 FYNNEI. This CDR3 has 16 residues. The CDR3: CAGSEVDSGSDNEQFF. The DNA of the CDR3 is TGTGCCGGCAGTGAAGTGGATAGCGGGAGCGACAATGAGCAGTTCTTC.

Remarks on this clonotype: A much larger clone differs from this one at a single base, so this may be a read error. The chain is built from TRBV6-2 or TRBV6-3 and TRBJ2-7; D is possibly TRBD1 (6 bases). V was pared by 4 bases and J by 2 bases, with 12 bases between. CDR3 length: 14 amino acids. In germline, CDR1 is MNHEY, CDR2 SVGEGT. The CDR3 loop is CASSSGGQTYEQYF. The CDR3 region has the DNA TGTGCCAGCAGTTCCGGCGGACAGACCTACGAGCAGTACTTC.

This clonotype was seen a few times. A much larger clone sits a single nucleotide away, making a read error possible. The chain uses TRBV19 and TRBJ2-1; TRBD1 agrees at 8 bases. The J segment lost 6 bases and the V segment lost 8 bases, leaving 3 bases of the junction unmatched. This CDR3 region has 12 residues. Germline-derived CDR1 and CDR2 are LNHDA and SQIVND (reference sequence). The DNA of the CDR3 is TGTGCCAGTGGACAGGGAAGCAATGAGCAGTTCTTC. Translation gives CASGQGSNEQFF.

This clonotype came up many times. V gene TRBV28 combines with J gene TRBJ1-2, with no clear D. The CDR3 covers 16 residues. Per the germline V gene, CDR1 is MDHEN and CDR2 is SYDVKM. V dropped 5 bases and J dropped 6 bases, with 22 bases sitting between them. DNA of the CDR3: TGTGCCAGCAGTCCCCCGGGTGGTTTAAGGCTGGATGGCTACACCTTC. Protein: CASSPPGGLRLDGYTF.

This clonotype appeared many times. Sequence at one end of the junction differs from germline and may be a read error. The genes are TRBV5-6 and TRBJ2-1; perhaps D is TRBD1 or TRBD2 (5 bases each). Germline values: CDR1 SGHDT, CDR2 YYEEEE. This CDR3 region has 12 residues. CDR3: CASSLGDNEQFF. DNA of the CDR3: TGCGCCAGCAGCTTGGGGGACAATGAGCAGTTCTTC. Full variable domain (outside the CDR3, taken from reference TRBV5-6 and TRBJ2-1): DAGVTQSPTHLIKTRGQQVTLRCSPKSGHDTVSWYQQALGQGPQFIFQYYEEEERQRGNFPDRFSGHQFPNYSSELNVNALLLGDSALYLCASSLGDNEQFFGPGTRLTVL.

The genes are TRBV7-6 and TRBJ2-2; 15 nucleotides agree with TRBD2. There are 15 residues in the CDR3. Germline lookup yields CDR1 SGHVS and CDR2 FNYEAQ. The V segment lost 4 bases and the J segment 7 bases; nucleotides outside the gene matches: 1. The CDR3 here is CASSSGLAGGGELFF. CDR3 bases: TGTGCCAGCAGCTCGGGACTAGCGGGAGGCGGGGAGCTGTTTTTT.

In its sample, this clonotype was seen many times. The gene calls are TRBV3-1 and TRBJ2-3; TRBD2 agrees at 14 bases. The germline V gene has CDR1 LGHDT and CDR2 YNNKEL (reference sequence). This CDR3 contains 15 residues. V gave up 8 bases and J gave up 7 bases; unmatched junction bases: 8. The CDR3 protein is CASCRLAGGRNTQYF. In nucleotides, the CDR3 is TGTGCCAGCTGCCGACTAGCGGGAGGGAGGAATACGCAGTATTTT.

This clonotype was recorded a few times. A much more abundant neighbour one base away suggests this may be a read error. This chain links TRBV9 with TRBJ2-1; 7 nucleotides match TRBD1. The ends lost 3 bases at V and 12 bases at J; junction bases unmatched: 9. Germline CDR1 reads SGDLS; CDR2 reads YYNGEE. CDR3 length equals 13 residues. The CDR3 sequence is CASSARQGSGQFF. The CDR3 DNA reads TGTGCCAGCAGCGCGCGACAGGGCAGTGGGCAGTTCTTC.

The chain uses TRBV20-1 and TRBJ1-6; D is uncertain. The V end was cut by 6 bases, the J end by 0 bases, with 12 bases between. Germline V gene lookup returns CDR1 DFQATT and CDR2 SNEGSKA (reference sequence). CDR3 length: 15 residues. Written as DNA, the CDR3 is TGCAGTGCCAGTGGGCAGAGCTCCTATAATTCACCCCTCCACTTT. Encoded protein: CSASGQSSYNSPLHF.

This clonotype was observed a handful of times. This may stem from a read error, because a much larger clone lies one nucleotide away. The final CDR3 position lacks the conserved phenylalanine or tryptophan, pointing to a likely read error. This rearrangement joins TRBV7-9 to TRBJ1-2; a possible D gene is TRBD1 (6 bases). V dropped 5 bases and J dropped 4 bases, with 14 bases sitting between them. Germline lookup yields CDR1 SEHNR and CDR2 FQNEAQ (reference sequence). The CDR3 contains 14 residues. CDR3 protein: CASSPTGTSYGYTL. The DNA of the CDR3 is TGTGCCAGCAGCCCTACCGGGACATCCTATGGCTACACCCTC.

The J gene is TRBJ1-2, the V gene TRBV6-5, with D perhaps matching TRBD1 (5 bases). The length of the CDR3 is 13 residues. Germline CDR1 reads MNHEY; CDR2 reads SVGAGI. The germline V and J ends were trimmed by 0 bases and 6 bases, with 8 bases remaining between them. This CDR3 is CASSYSRGDGYTF. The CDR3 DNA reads TGTGCCAGCAGTTACTCGAGGGGCGATGGCTACACCTTC.

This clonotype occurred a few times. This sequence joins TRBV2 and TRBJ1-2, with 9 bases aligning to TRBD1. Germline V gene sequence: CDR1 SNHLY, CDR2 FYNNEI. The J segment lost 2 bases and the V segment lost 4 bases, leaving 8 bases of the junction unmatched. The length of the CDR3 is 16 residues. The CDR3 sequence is CASSAQGAPRNYGYTF. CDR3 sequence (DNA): TGTGCCAGCAGTGCACAGGGGGCCCCCCGAAACTATGGCTACACCTTC.